A single T cell receptor beta chain is shown here with its context. The target of this receptor is not known. Qualities for individual bases were not recorded, and no much larger clone is one base off. Per the germline V gene (reference sequence), LNHDA is the CDR1 and SQIVND is the CDR2. From the cysteine up to the phenylalanine, the CDR3 has a length of 15 residues. Only the CDR3 portion is preserved as DNA: 45 bases, with reading frame beginning at the first base. V and J are trimmed by 6 bases and 4 bases, and the gene matches miss 7 bases of the junction. This specimen comes from a study of cytomegalovirus exposure and HLA in healthy donors (dated by TCRdb to between 2016 and 2019). Describing the broader study: According to an earlier analysis of a few hundred of the donors, about 179 million T cells yielded 117 million unique TCR beta sequences and 276 Gb of sequence data. An early release covering more than 500 HLA-typed donors comprised approximately 300 gigabases of sequencing data and around 85 million unique TCR sequences. Of the 300 to 500 genotyped donors, 65% to 90% were placed in the genetic ancestry cluster associated with self-reported Caucasian donors. The study aimed to test whether signatures of past pathogen exposure could be identified by cataloging public T cell receptors. The study used immunosequencing to profile the T cell repertoires of hundreds of subjects and linked those repertoires to cytomegalovirus serostatus. In addition to the first cohort of roughly 700 subjects, a separate validation cohort of 120 different subjects was used. To predict cytomegalovirus infection status, the study combined high-throughput TCR immunosequencing, statistical association of individual TCRs with disease status, and machine learning. In a later analysis, previously published TCR beta repertoires from several hundred donors were re-analyzed and high-resolution HLA genotyping was added so that TCR occurrence patterns could be studied. In the later analysis, no new phenotypic data were used to find candidate immune exposures; instead, reliance was placed on TCR beta sequences and their occurrence across donors. To decide whether each TCR beta V gene segment behaved as functional or pseudogenic, an earlier analysis of some 600 of the donors relied on high-throughput TCR beta sequencing. Donor age, sex, ethnicity and CMV serostatus were compiled alongside the repertoire data. A later genetic analysis used genome-wide SNP genotypes for about 65% of the 666 donors, treating that subset as a discovery cohort. Every repertoire in the discovery cohort had been generated on one and the same sequencing platform. Class I and class II HLA loci were covered by the typing at four-digit resolution. The number of donors typed differed by locus, with 629-630 for A, B, C, DRB1 and DQB1, approximately 500 for DQA1, nearly 610 for DPA1, and 450 to 480 for DPB1. Roughly 5 DR-DQ haplotypes were handled as single units for association and clustering because linkage in the cohort was strong. Across some 400 genotyped donors of the cohort, an average of about 240,000 unique TCR beta nucleotide sequences per donor were sequenced, and about a sixth of those sequences were non-productive.

General findings and caveats noted by the study authors: The cohort was sequenced for TCR beta chains only, and without alpha or paired-chain data the features that could be detected were limited. The earlier analysis of nearly 600 of the donors excluded seventeen rarely observed V segments, including chromosome 9 orphons, because counts were too low. In a later analysis, several top co-occurrence clusters were reported to appear linked to parvovirus B19, influenza, CMV and Epstein-Barr virus. A further reported finding was that TCR beta sequences accurately predicted the HLA-A and HLA-B alleles for most subjects in the first cohort. The 87-base-pair reads could not distinguish some IMGT-functional V segments, including TRBV6-2 and TRBV6-3, so those segments were excluded. The authors suggested that the approach could potentially be extended to other disease states and immunological phenotypes. Linkage disequilibrium might explain the correlated functional status among segregating V segments, but an unknown experimental factor could not be excluded. The only immune exposure information available for the cohort was CMV serostatus. In a later analysis, TCR association rates were found to vary across HLA loci, with the most associated TCRs seen for DRB1 alleles and the fewest for HLA-C alleles. The sequencing pipeline was judged likely to have produced a cluster of highly shared sequence variants as a technical artifact. Assigning TCR associations to individual alleles was difficult when HLA alleles, especially DR and DQ, strongly co-occurred. An association between a missense DCLRE1C variant and V-gene and J-gene trimming of TCR beta chains was found in a later genetic analysis and replicated in an independent cohort. Most TCR sequences were observed very rarely across donors, whereas some public TCRs were present in many individuals. Three of the identified cytomegalovirus-associated TCR beta chains were confirmed in vitro to be specific for cytomegalovirus antigens. In a later analysis, HLA-associated TCR beta chains showed more clonal expansion and lower generation probabilities than non-associated chains that were equally common. In the study, 150 to 200 TCR beta chains were listed as associated with cytomegalovirus. In a later analysis, most CMV-associated TCR beta chains were found to appear HLA-restricted, with HLA associations seemingly driven largely by CMV exposure. A later analysis associated about 17,000 TCR beta sequences with specific HLA alleles at a false discovery rate of 0.05. Because HLA typing was missing for some donors at each locus, association tests included only the typed subset. In an earlier analysis of around 600 of the donors, most TCR beta V segments appeared in productive rearrangements about 90% or about 30% of the time, broadly matching IMGT annotations. Sequencing depth was assumed to be roughly uniform across donors in the presence/absence analyses, though that assumption may not hold. Cytomegalovirus status was reported to be diagnosed by the classifier with high specificity and sensitivity in both the original and validation cohorts. Compared with the roughly 670-donor mean, donors in an Asian-associated ancestry cluster had fewer N-insertions in productive TCRs, according to a later genetic analysis.

Library creation used the immunoSEQ multiplex PCR assay. For the multiplex PCR, a mixture combining 60 forward primers for TCR Vbeta segments and 13 reverse primers for TCR Jbeta segments was used. A multiplex PCR assay on genomic DNA amplified the CDR3 region of rearranged TCR beta genes. Amplified TCR beta libraries were sequenced as 87-base-pair reads on the Illumina HiSeq System. As for the original processing: In a later analysis, tens of millions of unique TCR beta chains were counted across the 500 to 700 repertoires, and about 10 million of these chains were shared by at least two donors. A nearest-neighbor algorithm error-corrected the raw reads and collapsed the reads into unique sequences, merging closely related sequences to remove PCR and sequencing errors. V, D and J gene segments were assigned by aligning CDR3 sequences to IMGT reference sequences. For a sequence to be retained, a match of at least six nucleotides to both a V gene segment and a J gene segment was required. Rearrangements were classified as productive when the CDR3 lacked stop codons and remained in frame with V and J, and all other rearrangements were classified as non-productive. CDR3 was defined by IMGT convention, running from the second conserved V-encoded cysteine to the conserved J-encoded phenylalanine. The earlier analysis of about 590 of the donors excluded sequences that lacked an unambiguous match to a single V gene segment. In an earlier analysis of approximately 590 of the donors, a V segment was called functional when productive rearrangements were above 56.7%, and segregating when the standard deviation between donors exceeded 5%. A statistical classification framework was built for diagnosing cytomegalovirus status from the catalog of TCR beta chain sequences. In a later analysis, V and J genes were assigned by comparing TCR nucleotide sequences against IMGT/GENE-DB human TR gene sequences. A later analysis assigned CDR3 sequences and most-parsimonious VDJ recombination scenarios with the TCRdist pipeline. In a later analysis, each TCR beta chain was defined by its CDR3 amino acid sequence together with its V-gene family, and reads without a unique V-gene family were excluded. To address suspected cross-contamination and a sequencing artifact, a later analysis removed approximately 590 highly shared, low-generation-probability nucleotide sequences. A later analysis calculated a clonal expansion index for each public chain from normalized within-repertoire ranks of inferred template counts. Generation probabilities in a later analysis came from a VDJ recombination model fitted to out-of-frame rearrangements, and those results were checked against IGoR. In a later analysis, hypergeometric tests were used to score TCR-TCR, TCR-HLA and TCR-CMV co-occurrence, with a repertoire-size bias correction applied to TCR pairs. False discovery rates were estimated in a later analysis by permuting HLA or CMV assignments 20 times. A later analysis grouped co-occurring TCRs with DBSCAN, adding TCRdist sequence similarity when clustering within HLA-allele-positive subsets. Repertoires with fewer than 30,000 or more than 120,000 public chains were left out of co-occurrence clustering, as were about 5 repertoires with anomalous nucleotide sharing. Here the immuneACCESS table is served through TCRdb, limited to in-frame sequences with V and J called. Missing clones are a known gap in these copies; in checked studies unresolved V genes cover under half, and the rest lacks a known reason. V, J and clone size derive from that table, while D and trimming were established from the DNA sequence. The sample profile shows 150,000 to 200,000 clones; 79% of them were found once. The ten top clones hold around 1.9% of the sample.

The cohort consisted of fewer than 700 healthy bone marrow donors. Cohort members were all nominally healthy when sampled, although unrecorded immune exposures were likely present. The donor tested CMV seronegative and was one of the 352 seronegative cohort members. A peripheral blood sample was provided by each donor, and peripheral blood mononuclear cells were used for TCR beta sequencing. Genomic DNA was extracted from the blood cell samples with the Qiagen DNeasy Blood Extraction Kit. This TCR came from a middle-aged man in good health and CMV-seronegative. Sequences were obtained from PBMCs. The chain was built from TRBV19 and TRBJ2-5; 11 bases in the junction line up with TRBD2. The nucleotide sequence is given as TGTGCCAGTAGGTCTCTAGCGGGAGGCGGAGAGACCCAGTACTTC. This is translated as CASRSLAGGGETQYF.